The clone carrying this T cell receptor (beta chain) occurred a few times. Antigen unknown. 5'RACE template switching produced TCR cDNA carrying a universal primer site and UMIs. MiXCR, run by TCRdb on the 5' RACE reads, gives a single entry per CDR3 protein. Of a few hundred thousand distinct CDR3 sequences in the sample, roughly 6.2% were seen once. This entry belongs to a study of T cells after yellow fever vaccination. Notes on the study in general: Primary-vaccination clones mostly resurfaced post-booster (about 96% CD4, approximately 89% CD8). Abundant clonotypes (contaminants from the bulk population) could be present in FACS-sorted repertoires. Clonotypes appearing in both CD4 and CD8 compartments existed, and their share was small.

The sequence derives from a man younger than 45 who received the YFV17D yellow fever vaccine. The sequencing used PBMCs, collected 5 days after the yellow fever booster vaccination.

CDR3 residues: CASSPRTSFNEQFF. CDR3 nucleotides: TGTGCCAGCAGCCCCCGGACTAGCTTCAATGAGCAGTTCTTC. The J gene is TRBJ2-1, the V gene TRBV12-3 or TRBV12-4; 8 nucleotides line up with TRBD2. Losses at the gene ends were 6 bases for V and 6 bases for J; bases not matched to a gene: 7. This CDR3 region has 14 residues.